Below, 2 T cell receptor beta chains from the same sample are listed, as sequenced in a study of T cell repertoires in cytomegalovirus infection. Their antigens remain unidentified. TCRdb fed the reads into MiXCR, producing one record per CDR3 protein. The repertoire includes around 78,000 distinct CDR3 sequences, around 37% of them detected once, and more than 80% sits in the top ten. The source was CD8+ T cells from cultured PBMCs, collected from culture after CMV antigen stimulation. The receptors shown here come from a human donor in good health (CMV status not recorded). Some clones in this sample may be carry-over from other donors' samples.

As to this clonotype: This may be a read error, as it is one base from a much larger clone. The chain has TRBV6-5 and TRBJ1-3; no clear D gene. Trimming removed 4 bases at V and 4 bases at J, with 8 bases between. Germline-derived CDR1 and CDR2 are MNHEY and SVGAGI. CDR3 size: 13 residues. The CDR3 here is CASSFSIGNTIYF. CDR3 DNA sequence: TGTGCCAGCAGTTTCTCGATCGGAAACACCATATATTTT.

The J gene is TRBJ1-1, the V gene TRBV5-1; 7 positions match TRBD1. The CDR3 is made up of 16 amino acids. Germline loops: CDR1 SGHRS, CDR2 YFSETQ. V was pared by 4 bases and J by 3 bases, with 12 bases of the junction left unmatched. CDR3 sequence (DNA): TGCGCCAGCAGCCGAATCGGGACAGAATATTACACTGAAGCTTTCTTT. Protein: CASSRIGTEYYTEAFF.